This passage covers 2 T cell receptor beta chains from one sample sequenced in a study of technical replicates of blood from several donors. Data came from immunoSEQ multiplex PCR; TCRdb stores just in-frame clones and leaves some out. The table shows about 13,000 clones, with 70% to 80% occurring only once. Sequenced material: PBMCs. The origin of the receptors is a human donor in good health.

J is TRBJ1-2 and V is TRBV19; weak D call: TRBD1 (6 bases). Looked up from germline, CDR1 is LNHDA and CDR2 is SQIVND (reference sequence). This CDR3 has 13 amino acids. The V end was cut by 3 bases, the J end by 4 bases, with 9 bases between. CDR3 residues: CASSIGQPYGYTF. The CDR3 nucleotides read TGTGCCAGTAGTATCGGACAGCCCTATGGCTACACCTTC.

The chain uses TRBV5-6 and TRBJ2-7; TRBD2 is a possible D gene (5 bases). The V end was cut by 1 base, the J end by 4 bases, with 15 bases between. Germline CDR1 reads SGHDT; CDR2 reads YYEEEE. CDR3 length: 15 amino acids. CDR3 DNA sequence: TGTGCCAGCAGCTTGTCGTTCTCCCCGGGGTACGAGCAGTACTTC. Translated, it gives CASSLSFSPGYEQYF.